These T cell receptor beta chains were read from a single sample in a study of quantifying T cell responses using KT2 cells. TCRdb re-derived calls from the UMI-ligation and nested PCR reads in MiXCR, one entry per CDR3 protein. The repertoire holds tens of thousands of distinct CDR3 sequences, with over 9% as singletons. Sequencing was done on a sample of PBMCs spiked with cells of the T cell clone KT2. Receptors originate from a human donor. Each CDR3 is given with its conserved first and last residue.

TRBJ1-1	TRBV18	CASSPGTGNTEAFF
TRBJ2-5	TRBV6-6	CASSRVGAETQYF
TRBJ2-5	TRBV7-2	CASSPNRVSGETQYF
TRBJ1-1	TRBV15	CATTGQGSEAFF
TRBJ1-1	TRBV29-1	CSVVFYRQLNTEAFF
TRBJ2-5	TRBV24-1	CATSELTSGVETQYF
TRBJ2-5	TRBV10-3	CAISESSGKETQYF
TRBJ1-2	TRBV27	CASSQGVFYYGYTF
TRBJ2-3	TRBV12-3/TRBV12-4	CASRYSGSTDTQYF
TRBJ2-5	TRBV9	CASSVGAASGITETQYF
TRBJ2-5	TRBV12-3/TRBV12-4	CASSWTLAGVGGGETQYF
TRBJ1-2	TRBV14	CASSMTGSYGYTF
TRBJ2-5	TRBV27	CASSSLNDQETQYF
TRBJ2-7	TRBV20-1	CSARDTGSVYEQYF
TRBJ1-1	TRBV5-1	CASSYSPDPTEAFF
TRBJ2-7	TRBV2	CASSVEALEQYF
TRBJ1-1	TRBV5-1	CASNRLGGETEAFF
TRBJ1-1	TRBV6-5	CASSDYMNTEAFF
TRBJ1-1	TRBV11-2	CASSLDIGVIRGSTEAFF
TRBJ2-2	TRBV6-5	CASSPDSRPRGELFF
TRBJ2-1	TRBV12-3/TRBV12-4	CASSWEGYNEQFF
TRBJ2-5	TRBV4-2	CASSPNLETKTQYF
TRBJ2-1	TRBV28	CASSPETGDSSYNEQFF
TRBJ2-2	TRBV29-1	CSVSAHVNTGELFF
TRBJ2-3	TRBV29-1	CSVHLGGRADTQYF
TRBJ1-2	TRBV10-3	CAISGGNLLSDYGYTF
TRBJ2-7	TRBV30	CAGTGGYEQYF
TRBJ1-1	TRBV12-3/TRBV12-4	CASSPGRGVNTEAFF
TRBJ1-1	TRBV19	CASSIDRRNTEAFF
TRBJ2-3	TRBV3-1	CASSSPSLAGPTDTQYF
TRBJ2-2	TRBV4-3	CASSPAGVRVYNTGELFF
TRBJ1-1	TRBV4-1	CASSRRGTVTEAFF
TRBJ2-3	TRBV21-1	CASRASGNLTDTQYF
TRBJ1-2	TRBV7-9	CASSLGDSARYGYTF
TRBJ2-1	TRBV6-2/TRBV6-3	CASSGGSRANEQFF
TRBJ1-2	TRBV7-9	CASSLRSSYGYTF
TRBJ1-6	TRBV6-1	CASSAPQGPTNSPLHF
TRBJ1-5	TRBV19	CASSIPEASQPQHF
TRBJ2-1	TRBV4-1	CASSSTQAGGYNEQFF
TRBJ2-7	TRBV20-1	CSARGTSGNKAGQYF
TRBJ1-2	TRBV20-1	CSARDLEGRSYGYTF
TRBJ2-2	TRBV2	CASSRGTALAGELFF
TRBJ1-1	TRBV13	CASNPGTGVIRGEAFF
TRBJ2-5	TRBV2	CASSRQGRQTQYF